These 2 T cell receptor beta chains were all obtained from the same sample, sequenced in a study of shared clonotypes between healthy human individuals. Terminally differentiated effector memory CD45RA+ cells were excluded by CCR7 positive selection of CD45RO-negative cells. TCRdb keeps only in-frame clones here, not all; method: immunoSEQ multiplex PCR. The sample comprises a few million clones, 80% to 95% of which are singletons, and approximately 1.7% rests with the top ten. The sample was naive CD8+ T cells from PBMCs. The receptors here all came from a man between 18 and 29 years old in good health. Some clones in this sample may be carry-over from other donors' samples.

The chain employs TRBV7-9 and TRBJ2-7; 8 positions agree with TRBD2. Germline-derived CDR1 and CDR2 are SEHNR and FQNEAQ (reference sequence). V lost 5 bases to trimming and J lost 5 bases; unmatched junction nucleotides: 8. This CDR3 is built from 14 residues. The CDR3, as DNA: TGTGCCAGCAGCCGTAGCGGGGTCCCCCACGAGCAGTACTTC. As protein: CASSRSGVPHEQYF.

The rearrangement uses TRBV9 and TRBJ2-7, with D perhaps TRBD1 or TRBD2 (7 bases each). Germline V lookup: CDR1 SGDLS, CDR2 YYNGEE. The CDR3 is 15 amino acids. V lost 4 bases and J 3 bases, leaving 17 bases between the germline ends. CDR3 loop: CASSLGRGTVYEQYF. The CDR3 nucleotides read TGTGCCAGCAGCTTAGGGAGGGGGACAGTCTACGAGCAGTACTTC.